Listed here are 26 T cell receptor beta chains from one sample, sequenced in a study of T cell responses to AZD1222 COVID-19 vaccine. This table comes from immunoSEQ multiplex PCR, and its TCRdb copy is limited to in-frame clones, with some not included. The table has 120,000 to 150,000 clones, around 90% seen once. Sequenced material: peripheral blood, taken on day 0 of MenACWY control vaccination. The origin of the receptors is an adult in good health.

This chain connects TRBV7-9 to TRBJ1-2, with TRBD1 matching 7 bases. The CDR3 totals 15 residues. V shed 1 base, J shed 3 bases, and the junction held 5 bases outside the gene matches. Germline CDR1 is SEHNR and CDR2 is FQNEAQ (reference sequence). CDR3 in DNA: TGTGCCAGCAGCTTAGGACAGGGAGGCCACTATGGCTACACCTTC. Translated, it gives CASSLGQGGHYGYTF.

The rearrangement links TRBV5-1 to TRBJ1-1; TRBD1 matches 9 bases. Looked up from germline, CDR1 is SGHRS and CDR2 is YFSETQ. Losses at the gene ends were 3 bases for V and 5 bases for J; bases not matched to a gene: 5. This CDR3 is built from 14 residues. CDR3 sequence: CASSSLTGGTEAFF. The CDR3 DNA reads as TGCGCCAGCAGCTCGTTGACAGGGGGAACTGAAGCTTTCTTT.

This chain links TRBV2 with TRBJ1-2; D is undetermined. Germline loops: CDR1 SNHLY, CDR2 FYNNEI. The V and J ends lost 6 bases and 2 bases respectively, with 16 bases between them. The CDR3 totals 15 residues. The CDR3 spells CASRPISGKNYGYTF. The CDR3 nucleotides read TGTGCCAGCAGGCCAATATCGGGGAAAAACTATGGCTACACCTTC. Full variable domain (rest looked up from reference TRBV2 and TRBJ1-2): EPEVTQTPSHQVTQMGQEVILRCVPISNHLYFYWYRQILGQKVEFLVSFYNNEISEKSEIFDDQFSVERPDGSNFTLKIRSTKLEDSAMYFCASRPISGKNYGYTFGSGTRLTVV.

The CDR3 DNA reads as TGTGCCAGCAGCCTGAGGGTGATAGGAGCGCAGTATTTT. Its translation: CASSLRVIGAQYF. V gene TRBV7-2 combines with J gene TRBJ2-3; a weak D match, TRBD2 (5 bases). The CDR3 length is 13 residues. Looked up from germline, CDR1 is SGHTA and CDR2 is FQGNSA. V lost 5 bases and J 10 bases, leaving 16 bases between the germline ends.

The rearrangement links TRBV2 to TRBJ2-7, with D perhaps being TRBD1 or TRBD2 (6 bases each). CDR1 and CDR2 (germline): SNHLY, FYNNEI. The CDR3 has 15 residues. Trimming removed 2 bases from V and 0 bases from J, with 11 bases in between. The CDR3 DNA follows: TGTGCCAGCAGTGAACTAGGGGGGAGCTCCTACGAGCAGTACTTC. This encodes CASSELGGSSYEQYF.

The chain is built from TRBV3-1 (or the pseudogene TRBV3-2) and TRBJ1-1; tentatively, D is TRBD1 (5 bases). This CDR3 contains 16 residues. Trimming cost V 3 bases and J 8 bases, with 22 bases left between them. Germline CDR1 and CDR2: LGHDT and YNNKEL (reference sequence). This CDR3 is CASSHTSTGVMKEAFF. For the CDR3, the DNA is TGTGCCAGCAGCCACACCTCGACGGGGGTTATGAAAGAAGCTTTCTTT.

This clone is a singleton in its sample. The chain joins TRBV30 to TRBJ2-1; D not resolved. V shed 5 bases and J shed 7 bases, with 12 bases lying between them. The V gene's germline CDR1 is GTSNPN and CDR2 SVGIG (reference sequence). The CDR3 spans 12 residues. CDR3 sequence: CAWGVTSNEQFF. DNA for the CDR3: TGTGCCTGGGGGGTTACTTCTAATGAGCAGTTCTTC.

The chain links TRBV9 to TRBJ1-1, with 7 bases fitting TRBD1. The CDR3 covers 15 residues. Germline values: CDR1 SGDLS, CDR2 YYNGEE. V shed 4 bases and J 3 bases; nucleotides not matched to a gene: 9. CDR3 in amino acids: CASSITGDRYTEAFF. The CDR3 DNA reads as TGTGCCAGCAGCATCACAGGGGATCGGTACACTGAAGCTTTCTTT. The full variable domain, rest sourced from reference TRBV9 and TRBJ1-1, is DSGVTQTPKHLITATGQRVTLRCSPRSGDLSVYWYQQSLDQGLQFLIQYYNGEERAKGNILERFSAQQFPDLHSELNLSSLELGDSALYFCASSITGDRYTEAFFGQGTRLTVV.

Of note for this clone: Germline is not matched at one junction end, which may reflect a read error. The genes are TRBV7-8 and TRBJ1-5; D gene uncertain. CDR3 size: 17 residues. Per the germline V gene, CDR1 is SGHVS and CDR2 is FQNEAQ. CDR3 region: CASSPVIVQSGNQLQHF. Here the CDR3 DNA reads TGTGCCAGCAGCCCGGTGATAGTACAGTCCGGCAATCAGCTCCAGCATTTT.

The DNA of the CDR3 is TGCGCCAGCAGCCAAGTTGGCAGTAGGAACGAGCAGTACTTC. Its translation is CASSQVGSRNEQYF. This sequence joins TRBV4-1 and TRBJ2-7; D call uncertain. Germline V CDR1 and CDR2: MGHRA, YSYEKL. The CDR3 has 14 residues. Trimming removed 1 base from V and 5 bases from J, with 12 bases in between.

V and J are TRBV6-1 and TRBJ1-1, with D possibly TRBD1 on 6 matching bases. In germline, CDR1 is MNHNS, CDR2 SASEGT. The CDR3 has 17 amino acids. V dropped 1 base and J dropped 6 bases, with 21 bases sitting between them. The CDR3: CASSEGLVWGQLAEAFF. The CDR3 region has the DNA TGTGCCAGCAGTGAAGGTTTGGTGTGGGGGCAACTGGCTGAAGCTTTCTTT.

This chain uses TRBV11-2 with TRBJ1-5; D remains unclear. The CDR3 runs to 13 residues. The germline CDR1 and CDR2 sequences are SGHAT and FQNNGV. V shed 1 base and J shed 8 bases, with 9 bases lying between them. CDR3 nucleotides: TGTGCCAGCAGCTTAGGGGCCGTAGAGCCCCAGCATTTT. Translating gives CASSLGAVEPQHF.

The chain joins TRBV18 to TRBJ1-4; D is possibly TRBD1 (6 bases). CDR3 size: 15 residues. From germline, CDR1 is KGHSH and CDR2 LQKENI. Trimming pared 2 bases from V and 7 bases from J, leaving 14 bases between. The CDR3 DNA follows: TGTGCCAGCTCACCAGGGGGCGAACGGGCTGAAAAACTGTTTTTT. Amino acids: CASSPGGERAEKLFF.

The rearrangement joins TRBV6-5 to TRBJ1-2; TRBD1 matches at 7 bases. CDR1 is MNHEY and CDR2 is SVGAGI in the germline V gene. This CDR3 comprises 15 residues. With V trimmed by 2 bases and J by 1 base, 4 bases remained unmatched. This CDR3 is CASSYTRQGNYGYTF. CDR3 DNA sequence: TGTGCCAGCAGTTACACAAGACAGGGTAACTATGGCTACACCTTC.

This clone was found once. The gene calls are TRBV4-1 and TRBJ2-2; D is possibly TRBD1 (6 bases). Looked up from germline, CDR1 is MGHRA and CDR2 is YSYEKL. V was pared by 1 base and J by 0 bases, with 18 bases between. There are 19 residues in the CDR3. In DNA form, the CDR3 reads TGCGCCAGCAGCCAAGTCTTCGGGGCGAGACAGGCGAACACCGGGGAGCTGTTTTTT. Protein: CASSQVFGARQANTGELFF.

Relative to its sample, this clone is medium-sized. At the DNA level, this CDR3 is encoded by other sequences in the same sample as well. The chain recombines TRBV7-3 with TRBJ2-7; D not resolved. V lost 2 bases and J 0 bases, leaving 8 bases between the germline ends. The germline gives CDR1 SGHTA, CDR2 FQGTGA. The CDR3 sequence is 14 residues long. The CDR3 DNA is TGTGCCAGCAGCTTAGGCGCAAGCTCCTACGAGCAGTACTTC. Its protein is CASSLGASSYEQYF.

As DNA, the CDR3 is TGTGCCAGCAGTGATTCGGACAGAGGGTGGGGTCAGCCCCAGCATTTT. Protein sequence: CASSDSDRGWGQPQHF. The chain joins TRBV6-1 to TRBJ1-5; maybe TRBD1 (6 bases). V lost 3 bases to trimming and J lost 6 bases, with 18 bases between them. Germline CDR1 is MNHNS and CDR2 is SASEGT. This CDR3 contains 16 residues.

The chain employs TRBV12-3 or TRBV12-4 and TRBJ1-4; possibly TRBD1 for D (5 bases). This CDR3 region has 13 residues. V was cut by 3 bases and J by 4 bases, with 6 bases left in between. The CDR3 nucleotides read TGTGCCAGCAGTTTGACAGTTAATGAAAAACTGTTTTTT. Translation: CASSLTVNEKLFF.

This rearrangement joins TRBV27 to TRBJ1-5; tentative D call: TRBD1 (6 bases). CDR3 size: 15 residues. Germline V CDR1 and CDR2: MNHEY, SMNVEV (reference sequence). V gave up 6 bases and J gave up 5 bases, with 17 bases separating them. CDR3 amino acids: CASRERGGSDQPQHF. CDR3 sequence (DNA): TGTGCCAGCAGGGAAAGGGGGGGATCCGATCAGCCCCAGCATTTT.

The rearrangement links TRBV5-8 to TRBJ1-4; tentatively, D is TRBD1 (6 bases). There are 15 residues in the CDR3. The V gene's germline CDR1 is SGHTS and CDR2 YDEGEE. The V gene lost 7 bases and the J gene lost 4 bases, with 17 bases spanning the gap. Here the CDR3 reads CASGYYRDNNEKLFF. The CDR3, as DNA: TGTGCCAGCGGATACTACAGGGATAATAATGAAAAACTGTTTTTT.

The rearrangement uses TRBV5-1 and TRBJ2-1; no firm D call. The CDR3 has 16 residues. V was shortened by 9 bases and J by 0 bases, with 19 bases between the two germline ends. CDR1 SGHRS and CDR2 YFSETQ come from the germline V gene. CDR3 in amino acids: CATSMDRPSSYNEQFF. The CDR3 bases are TGCGCCACTTCTATGGACCGGCCGAGCTCCTACAATGAGCAGTTCTTC.

The chain employs TRBV7-9 and TRBJ2-1; TRBD1 matches at 9 bases. CDR3 length: 15 residues. V dropped 4 bases and J dropped 4; count of bases not matched to a gene: 5. From germline, CDR1 is SEHNR and CDR2 FQNEAQ (reference sequence). For the CDR3, the DNA is TGTGCCAGCAGCTCCGGGACAGGGCAATACAATGAGCAGTTCTTC. Its translation is CASSSGTGQYNEQFF.

The chain joins TRBV5-8 to TRBJ2-1; D is perhaps TRBD1 or TRBD2 (6 bases each). The V gene's germline CDR1 is SGHTS and CDR2 YDEGEE. V lost 0 bases and J lost 9, with 10 bases in between. The CDR3 consists of 13 residues. As DNA, the CDR3 is TGTGCCAGCAGCTTGGACAGGGACTCTGAGCAGTTCTTC. Translating it yields CASSLDRDSEQFF.

This rearrangement joins TRBV7-3 to TRBJ2-2; a possible D gene is TRBD2 (6 bases). Trimming left V 4 bases short and J 4 bases short, with 13 bases between. This CDR3 region has 15 residues. CDR1 SGHTA and CDR2 FQGTGA come from the germline V gene. CDR3 DNA sequence: TGTGCCAGCAGCTCCCGGGGAGGTGGCACCGGGGAGCTGTTTTTT. Translation: CASSSRGGGTGELFF.

The gene calls are TRBV5-6 and TRBJ1-6; D perhaps matches TRBD1 (5 bases). The CDR3 is 16 amino acids. Trimming stripped 4 bases from V and 0 bases from J, with 11 bases between. Per germline, CDR1 SGHDT and CDR2 YYEEEE. DNA for the CDR3: TGTGCCAGCAGCCGGGACGGCCTCTCCTATAATTCACCCCTCCACTTT. This gives the protein CASSRDGLSYNSPLHF.

This clone was counted a single time. This chain connects TRBV10-3 to TRBJ1-5; tentatively, D is TRBD1 (6 bases). Trimming pared 4 bases from V and 6 bases from J, leaving 13 bases between. The CDR3 spans 14 residues. Germline V CDR1 and CDR2: ENHRY, SYGVKD. The CDR3 sequence is CAISGGAGGQPQHF. The CDR3 DNA reads as TGTGCCATCAGTGGGGGGGCCGGAGGTCAGCCCCAGCATTTT.